The rows below give T cell receptor beta chains drawn from one sample of a study of OX40 agonist ivuxolimab in advanced cancers. Using immunoSEQ multiplex PCR, the repertoire was profiled, and TCRdb retains in-frame clones only, with some absent. The profile shows 95,000 to 100,000 clones, roughly 93% of them singletons. The source was CD4+ or CD8+ T cells sorted from blood, collected in a trial of the OX40 agonist ivuxolimab. Receptors were obtained from an adult with an advanced solid tumor such as melanoma, head and neck, liver or kidney cancer. CDR3s include the opening cysteine and the closing phenylalanine or tryptophan. Fields, in order: D gene, J gene, clone size, V gene, CDR3 DNA, CDR3 protein. The D gene is left open where the match is weak. Where a row states a size, it is once, few, many or the class of an expanded clone; other rows omit it.

NA TRBJ1-6 once TRBV6-5 TGTGCCAGCAGTTACTCAGCTCAGCAGAAGAATTCACCCCTCCACTTT CASSYSAQQKNSPLHF
TRBD1 TRBJ1-2 NA TRBV11-2 TGTGCCAGCAGCTTATGGACCGGGACAGGGATTAACTATGGCTACACCTTC CASSLWTGTGINYGYTF
NA TRBJ2-1 NA TRBV29-1 TGCAGCGTTGGCCCTCAGACTCTCTCCTACAATGAGCAGTTCTTC CSVGPQTLSYNEQFF
TRBD1 TRBJ1-3 NA TRBV10-3 TGTGCCATCAGCCCTACAGGGGAAGGAAACACCATATATTTT CAISPTGEGNTIYF
TRBD2 TRBJ2-2 NA TRBV7-3 TGTGCCAGCAGCCTATTTGGAGGACTAGCGGGGACCGGGGAGCTGTTTTTT CASSLFGGLAGTGELFF
NA TRBJ2-1 NA TRBV7-3 TGTGCCAGCCGACTAGGCCCAGGGGTTGAGCAGTTCTTC CASRLGPGVEQFF
TRBD2 TRBJ2-4 NA TRBV5-1 TGCGCCAGCAGCTTCGGGCTAGCGGGGGAGCTAGCCAAAAACATTCAGTACTTC CASSFGLAGELAKNIQYF
NA TRBJ2-1 NA TRBV29-1 TGCAGCGTTGAAAGAACCTACAATGAGCAGTTCTTC CSVERTYNEQFF
NA TRBJ1-3 NA TRBV7-8 TGTGCCAGCAGCTTACCCATTAAGAGCTCTGGAAACACCATATATTTT CASSLPIKSSGNTIYF
TRBD1 TRBJ1-1 NA TRBV6-5 TGTGCCAGCAGTCGCCCGGGACAGGGGAAAACTGAAGCTTTCTTT CASSRPGQGKTEAFF
NA TRBJ2-3 NA TRBV4-1 TGCGCCAGCAGCCAAGGCACCACAGATACGCAGTATTTT CASSQGTTDTQYF
NA TRBJ1-2 NA TRBV7-2 TGTGCCAGCAGCCCATCTCCGGGTCCATGGGGTGGCTACACCTTC CASSPSPGPWGGYTF
NA TRBJ1-3 NA TRBV4-3 TGCGCCAGCAGCCAAGATCTTGCAGGCTCTGGAAACACCATATATTTT CASSQDLAGSGNTIYF
NA TRBJ1-3 NA TRBV28 TGTGCCAGCAGTTTATTAGGTGGGGCCGGAAACACCATATATTTT CASSLLGGAGNTIYF
NA TRBJ1-3 NA TRBV4-1 TGCGCCAGCAGCCAAGCGGGGACACTTGGAAACACCATATATTTT CASSQAGTLGNTIYF
NA TRBJ1-5 few TRBV5-1 TGCGCCAGCCGAGACAATAGCAATCAGCCCCAGCATTTT CASRDNSNQPQHF
TRBD2 TRBJ2-1 NA TRBV4-2 TGTGCCAGCAGCCACCAGCGGGGGGGCTCGTATGAGCAGTTCTTC CASSHQRGGSYEQFF
NA TRBJ2-2 NA TRBV5-1 TGCGCCAGCAGCTTGTTTGGGACCCTGACCTCCGGGGAGCTGTTTTTT CASSLFGTLTSGELFF
NA TRBJ1-3 NA TRBV30 TGTGCCTGGACCCCAGAAGGGGTTTCAAGTGGAAACACCATATATTTT CAWTPEGVSSGNTIYF
NA TRBJ2-5 NA TRBV7-9 TGTGCCAGCAGCTCTGGACAGCAAGAGACCCAGTACTTC CASSSGQQETQYF
NA TRBJ1-5 NA TRBV28 TGTGCCAGCAGGGACATTAATCAGCCCCAGCATTTT CASRDINQPQHF
NA TRBJ2-1 once TRBV5-1 TGCGCCAGCAGCTTGGGGTTAGCGGCAATCGGGTCCTACAATGAGCAGTTCTTC CASSLGLAAIGSYNEQFF
NA TRBJ2-1 NA TRBV19 TGTGCCAGTAGTCGACCCCGGGGGGGGACAGGTCATAGGCAGTTCTTC CASSRPRGGTGHRQFF
TRBD1 TRBJ2-1 NA TRBV30 TGTGCCTGGAGTGTACTAAAATCGACAGGGTCTGAGCAGTTCTTC CAWSVLKSTGSEQFF
TRBD2 TRBJ2-1 NA TRBV10-3 TGTGCCATCAGTGAGTCGACTAGCGGGCGATCATCCTACAATGAGCAGTTCTTC CAISESTSGRSSYNEQFF
NA TRBJ1-2 NA TRBV6-5 TGTGCCAGCACCTCCCCAGGGGCTGGCTATGGCTACACCTTC CASTSPGAGYGYTF
TRBD1 TRBJ2-7 NA TRBV28 TGTGCCAGCAGGCAGACAGGGCACGAGCAGTACTTC CASRQTGHEQYF
NA TRBJ2-1 NA TRBV9 TGTGCCAGCAGCGAACAGGGCAGCTCCTACAATGAGCAGTTCTTC CASSEQGSSYNEQFF
NA TRBJ2-1 NA TRBV7-6 TGTGCCAGCAGCTGGGGGAGCGCGGCGTACAATGAGCAGTTCTTC CASSWGSAAYNEQFF
NA TRBJ1-4 NA TRBV18 TGTGCCAGCTCACGAGCCGGGACCCCAGAGGGACTGTTTTTT CASSRAGTPEGLFF
NA TRBJ2-1 NA TRBV10-3 TGTGCCATCAGTCGAACCTACAATGAGCAGTTCTTC CAISRTYNEQFF
NA TRBJ1-6 NA TRBV19 TGTGCCAGTAGTGGTTTGGACAGTAATTCACCCCTCCACTTT CASSGLDSNSPLHF
NA TRBJ2-5 NA TRBV4-3 TGCGCCAGCAGCCAGAGGGGCCAAGAGACCCAGTACTTC CASSQRGQETQYF
NA TRBJ2-6 NA TRBV15 TGTGCCACCAGCAGAGATTACGGGTCTGGGGCCAACGTCCTGACTTTC CATSRDYGSGANVLTF
NA TRBJ2-7 NA TRBV5-1 TGCGCCAGCAGCTCTACAGGGGCGGGGGGTTACGAGCAGTACTTC CASSSTGAGGYEQYF
TRBD2 TRBJ2-2 NA TRBV4-1 TGCGCCAGCAGCCAAGTCGCGATAGCGGGGGGGCCCGCCGGGGAGCTGTTTTTT CASSQVAIAGGPAGELFF
NA TRBJ1-4 NA TRBV5-1 TGCGCCAGCAGCCGAGCGGGAGTGAATGAAAAACTGTTTTTT CASSRAGVNEKLFF
NA TRBJ1-6 once TRBV6-5 TGTGCCAGCAGTTACTCGGCTAACGATTCACCCCTCCACTTT CASSYSANDSPLHF
NA TRBJ2-3 once TRBV29-1 TGCAGCGTGGACAAGAGCACAGATACGCAGTATTTT CSVDKSTDTQYF
TRBD2 TRBJ2-3 NA TRBV9 TGTGCCAGCAGCGTAGGACTAGCGGGTGCACCAATTACTACAGATACGCAGTATTTT CASSVGLAGAPITTDTQYF
NA TRBJ1-2 NA TRBV30 TGTGCCTGGAGCTTGAATTACTGTGGCTACACCTTC CAWSLNYCGYTF
TRBD1 TRBJ1-3 NA TRBV5-1 TGCGCCAGCAGCATTACAGGGGTCCCCGGAAACACCATATATTTT CASSITGVPGNTIYF
NA TRBJ2-1 NA TRBV10-3 TGTGCCATCAGTGGCGGGATATCCGAGCAGTTCTTC CAISGGISEQFF
TRBD1 TRBJ2-5 NA TRBV5-6 TGTGCCAGCAGCTTTACAGGGGAATTGGAGACCCAGTACTTC CASSFTGELETQYF
NA TRBJ2-3 once TRBV5-1 TGCGCCAGCAGCTCACAGGGTTATGCAGATACGCAGTATTTT CASSSQGYADTQYF
TRBD2 TRBJ2-1 NA TRBV6-6 TGTGCCAGCAGTATCTCGGGAGGAGGTTACAATGAGCAGTTCTTC CASSISGGGYNEQFF
TRBD1 TRBJ1-1 NA TRBV18 TGTGCCAGCTCACCACCGAGGGACAGAATGAACACTGAAGCTTTCTTT CASSPPRDRMNTEAFF
TRBD1 TRBJ2-3 once TRBV11-2 TGTGCCAGCAGCTCCTGGGACAGGGGGCCAGATACGCAGTATTTT CASSSWDRGPDTQYF
TRBD2 TRBJ2-5 NA TRBV29-1 TGCAGCGTCAGCGGGGGGGCTGGTGAGACCCAGTACTTC CSVSGGAGETQYF
NA TRBJ2-1 NA TRBV7-3 TGTGCCAGCAGCTCATTCAGGGGTCAGTACAATGAGCAGTTCTTC CASSSFRGQYNEQFF
TRBD2 TRBJ2-5 NA TRBV2 TGTGCCAGCAGTAAGCGGACTAGCGGGGAGACCCAGTACTTC CASSKRTSGETQYF
NA TRBJ1-5 NA TRBV11-2 TGTGCCAGCAGCTTAACCGAGGACCAGCCCCAGCATTTT CASSLTEDQPQHF
TRBD1 TRBJ1-6 NA TRBV6-5 TGTGCCAGCAGTTACTCAGGACAGGGTGGATCACCCCTCCACTTT CASSYSGQGGSPLHF
NA TRBJ1-2 NA TRBV4-3 TGCGCCAGCAGCCAAGACGACGGGGGCCGGGTTTACTTC CASSQDDGGRVYF
NA TRBJ1-6 NA TRBV28 TGTGCCAGCAGTTTAATAGGGTTTTCACCCCTCCACTTT CASSLIGFSPLHF
NA TRBJ2-1 NA TRBV19 TGTGCCAGTAGTGTCACAGGGATTCCCTACAATGAGCAGTTCTTC CASSVTGIPYNEQFF
NA TRBJ1-6 NA TRBV28 TGTGCCAGCAGTTCGTTCGGGGCGTTTATCAATTCACCCCTCCACTTT CASSSFGAFINSPLHF